This TCR beta chain was recorded in a study of beta chain features in type 1 diabetes. At the level of the study: Similarity in age, gender and cell yields was seen between patients and healthy donors.

The CDR3 consists of 13 residues. Looked up from germline, CDR1 is ENHRY and CDR2 is SYGVKD. J was trimmed by 6 bases and V by 8 bases; bases with no gene match: 9. This clone was seen more than once but under ten times. Investigators reverse transcribed all isolated RNA, so they sequenced expressed TCRB transcripts. The method was immunoSEQ multiplex PCR; TCRdb's version includes in-frame clones alone and lacks a portion of them. The sample carries around 340,000 clones, about 18% recorded once. This clonotype originated in a young woman in good health. Material: naive CD4+ T cells from blood. The rearrangement links TRBV10-3 to TRBJ2-7; 8 positions match TRBD2. CDR3 in amino acids: CAIQAGALPEQYF. The CDR3 coding sequence is TGTGCCATCCAAGCGGGAGCCCTTCCCGAGCAGTACTTC.